Following are 30 T cell receptor beta chains from one sample sequenced in a study of blood T cells in healthy people across ages. PCR was performed a second time for roughly 7 to 11 cycles using a sample-barcoded 5' primer and a J-beta primer mix. TCRdb redid the calling of the 5' RACE reads with MiXCR, one entry per CDR3 protein. Among 550,000 to 600,000 distinct CDR3 sequences listed, 40% to 55% were seen once. Input material: blood. The source of these receptors is a man older than 75 in good health.

The V gene is TRBV20-1, the J gene TRBJ2-7; D may be TRBD1 or TRBD2 (7 bases each). Germline-derived CDR1 and CDR2 are DFQATT and SNEGSKA (reference sequence). This CDR3 spans 12 amino acids. V lost 6 bases to trimming and J lost 3 bases, with 12 bases between them. Here the CDR3 DNA reads TGCAGTGCCCAGGGGGGGGACTACGAGCAGTACTTC. It specifies CSAQGGDYEQYF.

The DNA of the CDR3 is TGTGCCAGCAGCCGATTCCCCGACAGGATGATTGAGCAGTTCTTC. This encodes CASSRFPDRMIEQFF. The chain links TRBV7-2 to TRBJ2-1; the D gene is possibly TRBD1 (6 bases). CDR3 length: 15 amino acids. Looked up from germline, CDR1 is SGHTA and CDR2 is FQGNSA. V was cut by 5 bases and J by 9 bases, with 20 bases left in between.

This clonotype has a handful of counts. This rearrangement joins TRBV6-5 to TRBJ1-1, with D perhaps matching TRBD1 (6 bases). The germline V and J ends were trimmed by 6 bases and 4 bases, with 18 bases remaining between them. This CDR3 is built from 15 residues. Germline loops: CDR1 MNHEY, CDR2 SVGAGI. CDR3 in DNA: TGTGCCAGCAGATTGATCAACAGGGCTGGCACTGAAGCTTTCTTT. This gives the protein CASRLINRAGTEAFF.

The sample holds one count of this clonotype. This rearrangement joins TRBV13 to TRBJ2-5; 7 nucleotides align to TRBD1. The J call may be incorrect, as the DNA end agrees better with TRBJ2-4. The length of the CDR3 is 15 residues. Germline V gene sequence: CDR1 PRHDT, CDR2 FYEKMQ (reference sequence). CDR3 DNA: TGTGCCAGCAGCCCCAACAGGGGCGGAGGATACATTCAGTACTTC. Protein: CASSPNRGGGYIQYF.

The chain recombines TRBV27 with TRBJ2-5, with 8 bases fitting TRBD1. J gave up 5 bases and V 5 bases, and 7 bases lay outside the gene matches. There are 14 residues in the CDR3. Germline CDR1 is MNHEY and CDR2 is SMNVEV (reference sequence). The CDR3 is CASSEGTGGETQYF. The CDR3 DNA reads TGTGCCAGCAGTGAGGGGACAGGCGGGGAGACCCAGTACTTC.

The chain employs TRBV20-1 and TRBJ2-3; TRBD1 aligns across 9 bases. CDR1 and CDR2 (germline): DFQATT, SNEGSKA (reference sequence). J gave up 2 bases and V 7 bases, and 4 bases lay outside the gene matches. The CDR3 is 13 amino acids. This CDR3 reads CSGGQGSTDTQYF. As DNA, the CDR3 is TGCAGTGGAGGACAGGGGTCCACAGATACGCAGTATTTT.

The rearrangement uses TRBV5-1 and TRBJ2-3, with 12 bases identical to TRBD2. The germline CDR1 and CDR2 sequences are SGHRS and YFSETQ. V was clipped by 3 bases and J by 3 bases; unmatched bases: 5. This CDR3 has 16 residues. The CDR3 region has the DNA TGCGCCAGCAGCTCTAGCGGGGGGGCCGAAACAGATACGCAGTATTTT. It codes for CASSSSGGAETDTQYF.

This clonotype was observed once. The chain recombines TRBV4-3 with TRBJ1-3; TRBD1 agrees at 7 bases. This CDR3 is 17 amino acids long. Trimming took 2 bases from V and 0 from J; bases not matched to a gene: 7. The germline gives CDR1 LGHNA, CDR2 YSLEER. The CDR3 DNA follows: TGCGCCAGCAGCCAAAACCACGGGACAGACTCTGGAAACACCATATATTTT. This sequence encodes CASSQNHGTDSGNTIYF.

This clonotype was counted only a few times. The gene calls are TRBV7-9 and TRBJ2-3, with D perhaps being TRBD1 or TRBD2 (6 bases each). Trimming pared 9 bases from V and 2 bases from J, leaving 24 bases between. This CDR3 comprises 17 residues. Germline CDR1 reads SEHNR; CDR2 reads FQNEAQ (reference sequence). DNA for the CDR3: TGTGCCAGTAGCCGCCTAAGGGGGGCGGGACTCACAGATACGCAGTATTTT. Translating it yields CASSRLRGAGLTDTQYF.

CDR3 nucleotide sequence: TGTGCCAGCAGCTTAAATACAGGGGAGACCCAGTTCTTC. It yields the protein CASSLNTGETQFF. This chain uses TRBV7-3 with TRBJ2-1, with 7 positions matching TRBD1. CDR1 SGHTA and CDR2 FQGTGA come from the germline V gene. Trimming took 1 base from V and 13 from J; bases not matched to a gene: 7. The CDR3 totals 13 residues.

The V gene is TRBV2, the J gene TRBJ1-5, with D perhaps TRBD1 (5 bases). Looked up from germline, CDR1 is SNHLY and CDR2 is FYNNEI. CDR3 length: 15 amino acids. V gave up 5 bases and J gave up 3 bases, with 14 bases separating them. The CDR3 region has the DNA TGTGCCAGCAGTAACCAGGGCGGGCTCAATCAGCCCCAGCATTTT. It yields the protein CASSNQGGLNQPQHF.

The chain recombines TRBV7-9 with TRBJ1-5; D may be TRBD1 (5 bases). CDR1 SEHNR and CDR2 FQNEAQ come from the germline V gene (reference sequence). This CDR3 contains 16 residues. V lost 4 bases, J lost 0 bases, and 13 bases lay in between. The DNA of the CDR3 is TGTGCCAGCAGCTCGTCCGGGGCAGATAGCAATCAGCCCCAGCATTTT. Translation gives CASSSSGADSNQPQHF. The full variable domain, in which reference TRBV7-9 and TRBJ1-5 provide the parts outside the CDR3, is DTGVSQNPRHKITKRGQNVTFRCDPISEHNRLYWYRQTLGQGPEFLTYFQNEAQLEKSRLLSDRFSAERPKGSFSTLEIQRTEQGDSAMYLCASSSSGADSNQPQHFGDGTRLSIL.

V is TRBV7-9 and J is TRBJ2-3; 8 bases are a match to TRBD1. V trimming: 5 bases; J trimming: 5 bases; junction bases outside the gene matches: 9. The CDR3 runs to 15 residues. Germline CDR1 is SEHNR and CDR2 is FQNEAQ (reference sequence). CDR3 amino acids: CASSDVRGQGDTQYF. The CDR3 nucleotides read TGTGCCAGCAGCGACGTCAGGGGGCAGGGAGATACGCAGTATTTT.

This clonotype was counted a few times. The chain uses TRBV6-6 and TRBJ2-7, with D perhaps being TRBD1 or TRBD2 (5 bases each). In germline, CDR1 is MNHNY, CDR2 SVGAGI (reference sequence). This CDR3 has 14 residues. The V end lost 4 bases, the J end lost 4 bases, and 14 bases lay between the germline ends. The CDR3 here is CASSLVGEMYEQYF. The CDR3 nucleotides read TGTGCCAGCAGTTTGGTAGGGGAGATGTACGAGCAGTACTTC.

About this clonotype: A read error is possible here, since a much larger clone lies one base away. The rearrangement links TRBV14 to TRBJ2-3, with D unresolved. CDR1 is SGHDN, CDR2 FVKESK, per germline. V lost 3 bases and J 4 bases, leaving 2 bases between the germline ends. CDR3 length: 11 amino acids. The CDR3 here is CASSHADTQYF. In nucleotides, the CDR3 is TGTGCCAGCAGCCACGCAGATACGCAGTATTTT.

This clonotype has just a few counts. The chain joins TRBV4-3 to TRBJ2-3; 8 nucleotides match TRBD2. Germline assignment: CDR1 LGHNA and CDR2 YSLEER. The V and J ends lost 0 bases and 2 bases, in that order; junction bases with no gene match: 7. CDR3 length: 17 residues. The CDR3 loop is CASSQDLQRGSTDTQYF. As DNA, the CDR3 is TGCGCCAGCAGCCAAGATCTCCAGCGGGGGTCCACAGATACGCAGTATTTT.

About this clonotype: A read error is possible here, since a much larger clone lies one base away. The chain uses TRBV6-2 or TRBV6-3 and TRBJ2-2; D unresolved. The CDR3 has 13 amino acids. CDR1 and CDR2 (germline): MNHEY, SVGEGT. Trimming cost V 0 bases and J 4 bases, with 3 bases left between them. CDR3 sequence reads: CASSYSSTGELFF. The CDR3 nucleotides are TGTGCCAGCAGTTACTCGAGCACCGGGGAGCTGTTTTTT.

The chain couples TRBV29-1 to TRBJ2-7; D may match TRBD1 or TRBD2 (5 bases each). CDR1 SQVTM and CDR2 ANQGSEA come from the germline V gene. The germline V and J ends were trimmed by 7 bases and 2 bases, with 15 bases remaining between them. CDR3 length equals 13 residues. Here the CDR3 DNA reads TGCAGCGCCGCAGGGACCCTAACCTACGAGCAGTACTTC. Protein sequence: CSAAGTLTYEQYF.

This clonotype was found a few times. The CDR3 reads CASSSGTGPWYEQYF. DNA of the CDR3: TGCGCCAGCAGCTCAGGGACAGGCCCATGGTACGAGCAGTACTTC. The chain uses TRBV5-1 and TRBJ2-7; 8 bases agree with TRBD1. The CDR3 contains 15 residues. Germline V gene data show CDR1 as SGHRS and CDR2 as YFSETQ. The ends lost 3 bases at V and 4 bases at J; junction bases unmatched: 9.

The V call is TRBV6-1, the J call TRBJ1-5; 9 nucleotides match TRBD1. The CDR3 length is 13 residues. CDR1 MNHNS and CDR2 SASEGT come from the germline V gene. Losses at the gene ends were 8 bases for V and 6 bases for J; bases not matched to a gene: 5. DNA for the CDR3: TGTGCCAGCTTGGACAGGGGAGGTCAGCCCCAGCATTTT. This codes for CASLDRGGQPQHF.

The chain links TRBV7-2 to TRBJ2-3; 11 bases fit TRBD2. The length of the CDR3 is 16 residues. With 5 bases clipped from V and 5 bases from J, the junction kept 9 bases outside the gene matches. The germline CDR1 and CDR2 sequences are SGHTA and FQGNSA. The CDR3 sequence is CASSPDSGGARDTQYF. Written as DNA, the CDR3 is TGTGCCAGCAGCCCAGATAGCGGGGGGGCCCGAGATACGCAGTATTTT.

The genes are TRBV6-2 or TRBV6-3 and TRBJ2-1; a possible D gene is TRBD2 (5 bases). The length of the CDR3 is 14 residues. Trimming removed 4 bases at V and 6 bases at J, with 13 bases between. CDR1 is MNHEY and CDR2 is SVGEGT in the germline V gene. The CDR3, as DNA: TGTGCCAGCAGTTTCGACGACTACCGCAATGAGCAGTTCTTC. Encoded protein: CASSFDDYRNEQFF.

The chain joins TRBV5-6 to TRBJ2-6; D possibly corresponds to TRBD2 (5 bases). The CDR3 is made up of 15 amino acids. CDR1 is SGHDT, CDR2 YYEEEE, per germline. V was pared by 4 bases and J by 4 bases, with 12 bases between. The DNA for the CDR3 is TGTGCCAGCAGCCCCGGGGAGACCGGGGCCAACGTCCTGACTTTC. Protein product: CASSPGETGANVLTF.

A single count supports this clonotype. This chain uses TRBV5-1 with TRBJ2-7; possibly TRBD1 or TRBD2 for D (6 bases each). The CDR3 runs to 17 residues. Trimming left V 0 bases short and J 1 base short, with 17 bases between. CDR1 is SGHRS, CDR2 YFSETQ, per germline. CDR3 sequence: CASSLEGGGLPSYEQYF. For the CDR3, the DNA is TGCGCCAGCAGCTTGGAGGGGGGCGGGCTTCCATCCTACGAGCAGTACTTC.

V is TRBV7-9 and J is TRBJ2-1, with TRBD2 as a possible D gene (5 bases). Germline CDR1 and CDR2: SEHNR and FQNEAQ (reference sequence). The CDR3 runs 15 residues. V was clipped by 5 bases and J by 7 bases, with 18 bases between them. The CDR3 DNA reads TGTGCCAGCAGCAACGTGGGCGGGCTTTGGAATGAGCAGTTCTTC. Amino acid sequence: CASSNVGGLWNEQFF.

V and J are TRBV7-8 and TRBJ2-5; 12 bases are a match to TRBD2. V was pared by 5 bases and J by 11 bases, with 15 bases of the junction left unmatched. The CDR3 covers 16 residues. Germline assignment: CDR1 SGHVS and CDR2 FQNEAQ. This CDR3 reads CASSPRLAGVENEQYF. CDR3 DNA: TGTGCCAGCAGCCCAAGACTAGCGGGAGTAGAAAATGAGCAGTACTTC.

In this sample, this clonotype turned up a few times. The gene calls are TRBV6-2 or TRBV6-3 and TRBJ1-1; D is undetermined. Trimming took off 0 bases at V and 4 bases at J, with 6 bases between the two ends. CDR1 MNHEY and CDR2 SVGEGT come from the germline V gene. The CDR3 has 13 amino acids. CDR3 amino acids: CASSYSVGTEAFF. CDR3 DNA sequence: TGTGCCAGCAGTTACTCGGTGGGCACTGAAGCTTTCTTT.

The sample holds many counts of this clonotype. The chain couples TRBV6-6 to TRBJ1-1; D is unclear. Trimming shortened V by 2 bases and J by 3 bases, and 7 bases separated the two germline ends. CDR1 and CDR2 from the germline V gene are MNHNY and SVGAGI (reference sequence). This CDR3 comprises 13 residues. CDR3 sequence: CASSYLRDTEAFF. The DNA of the CDR3 is TGTGCCAGCAGTTACCTGCGGGACACTGAAGCTTTCTTT.

The chain carries TRBV7-2 and TRBJ2-3; TRBD1 is a possible D gene (5 bases). Germline V gives CDR1 SGHTA, CDR2 FQGNSA. This CDR3 has 17 residues. V lost 5 bases to trimming and J lost 2 bases, with 20 bases between them. This chain's CDR3 is CASSRPSEKGNTDTQYF. CDR3 coding DNA: TGTGCCAGCAGCCGACCCTCGGAGAAGGGGAACACAGATACGCAGTATTTT.

The sample holds a few counts of this clonotype. The chain is built from TRBV3-1 and TRBJ1-6; the D is unclear. The CDR3 consists of 14 residues. Trimming shortened V by 1 base and J by 5 bases, and 6 bases separated the two germline ends. Germline V CDR1 and CDR2: LGHDT, YNNKEL (reference sequence). The CDR3 is CASSQVSNNSPLHF. The CDR3 DNA sequence: TGTGCCAGCAGCCAAGTCAGCAATAATTCACCCCTCCACTTT.